The 25 T cell receptor beta chains below were found in one sample sequenced in a study of control samples from healthy donors and cancer patients. Assay: immunoSEQ multiplex PCR; the TCRdb copy retains only in-frame clones and omits some. The sample shows around 140,000 clones, 92% of them seen only once. What was sequenced was blood. The receptors were sampled from a woman in her forties or fifties in good health.

The CDR3 region has the DNA TGTGCCAGCACAGGCTTCCGTGACCAGCCCCAGCATTTT. Translated: CASTGFRDQPQHF. The J gene is TRBJ1-5, the V gene TRBV28; D is undetermined. Germline V gene lookup returns CDR1 MDHEN and CDR2 SYDVKM. This CDR3 contains 13 residues. V shed 7 bases and J shed 7 bases, with 14 bases lying between them.

The rearrangement joins TRBV7-6 to TRBJ2-7; 12 nucleotides match TRBD2. The CDR3 is made up of 15 amino acids. Germline loops: CDR1 SGHVS, CDR2 FNYEAQ. Trimming took 2 bases from V and 2 from J; bases not matched to a gene: 1. CDR3 sequence reads: CASSLTSGGPYEQYF. The CDR3 coding sequence is TGTGCCAGCAGCTTAACTAGCGGGGGGCCCTACGAGCAGTACTTC.

This clone was seen only a few times. The chain recombines TRBV6-5 with TRBJ2-5; D is possibly TRBD1 or TRBD2 (6 bases each). This CDR3 is 14 amino acids long. V was trimmed by 4 bases and J by 7 bases, leaving 16 bases between them. The germline V gene has CDR1 MNHEY and CDR2 SVGAGI. The CDR3 DNA sequence: TGTGCCAGCAGTTCAATACCCGAGGGGGGGACCCAGTACTTC. It encodes CASSSIPEGGTQYF.

The V call is TRBV27, the J call TRBJ1-2; no reliable D call. Germline CDR1 reads MNHEY; CDR2 reads SMNVEV (reference sequence). The CDR3 sequence is 14 residues long. V dropped 0 bases and J dropped 4 bases, with 9 bases sitting between them. The CDR3 DNA sequence: TGTGCCAGCAGTTTATCGGCGGAGTTCTATGGCTACACCTTC. It yields the protein CASSLSAEFYGYTF.

V and J are TRBV28 and TRBJ1-6; D remains ambiguous. CDR1 MDHEN and CDR2 SYDVKM come from the germline V gene. Trimming left V 8 bases short and J 9 bases short, with 14 bases between. The CDR3 consists of 13 residues. CDR3 in DNA: TGTGCCAGCGTCGAGGGAAGGGCTTCACCCCTCCACTTT. It is translated as CASVEGRASPLHF.

This sequence joins TRBV30 and TRBJ2-7, with D maybe TRBD1 (5 bases). Germline CDR1 GTSNPN, CDR2 SVGIG (reference sequence). The CDR3 has 13 residues. Trimming left V 4 bases short and J 6 bases short, with 16 bases between. The CDR3, as DNA: TGTGCCTGGAAAGTCGGTGGGGCCGGCGAGCAGTACTTC. As protein: CAWKVGGAGEQYF.

CDR3 bases: TGTGCCAGCAGCCACCGGGACGATTACAATGAGCAGTTCTTC. Amino acid sequence: CASSHRDDYNEQFF. This chain links TRBV3-1 (or the pseudogene TRBV3-2) with TRBJ2-1; D may match TRBD1 or TRBD2 (5 bases each). The length of the CDR3 is 14 residues. The V end was cut by 3 bases, the J end by 4 bases, with 10 bases between. Germline V CDR1 and CDR2: LGHDT, YNNKEL (reference sequence).

The CDR3 DNA sequence: TGCGCCAGCAGCCCGCAGACGGACAGCACAGATACGCAGTATTTT. Residues: CASSPQTDSTDTQYF. The V and J genes are TRBV5-1 and TRBJ2-3, with D unclear. Per the germline V gene, CDR1 is SGHRS and CDR2 is YFSETQ. CDR3 size: 15 residues. Trimming shortened V by 4 bases and J by 0 bases, and 12 bases separated the two germline ends.

The chain carries TRBV28 and TRBJ1-3; D uncertain. Trimming removed 6 bases from V and 0 bases from J, with 6 bases in between. The CDR3 contains 13 residues. The germline gives CDR1 MDHEN, CDR2 SYDVKM. The CDR3 region has the DNA TGTGCCAGCAGGGTAATCTCTGGAAACACCATATATTTT. This sequence encodes CASRVISGNTIYF.

The chain carries TRBV12-3 or TRBV12-4 and TRBJ2-7; D not certain. Between the trimmed V and J ends, which lost 5 bases and 7 bases, there was a span of 12 bases. The CDR3 contains 12 residues. DNA for the CDR3: TGTGCCAGCAGTCTTAGTTCCGGGGAGCAGTACTTC. It encodes CASSLSSGEQYF.

Comment on this clone: The sample contains more than one DNA sequence encoding this CDR3. J is TRBJ1-2 and V is TRBV5-1, with D possibly being TRBD1 (5 bases). This CDR3 has 13 residues. The germline CDR1 and CDR2 sequences are SGHRS and YFSETQ. V lost 5 bases and J 6 bases, leaving 14 bases between the germline ends. CDR3: CASSLGRGDGYTF. CDR3 bases: TGCGCCAGCAGTCTAGGGAGGGGTGATGGCTACACCTTC.

The rearrangement links TRBV15 to TRBJ1-4; D is possibly TRBD1 (5 bases). V gave up 5 bases and J gave up 0 bases, with 10 bases separating them. The germline gives CDR1 LNHNV, CDR2 YYDKDF (reference sequence). The CDR3 totals 15 residues. CDR3 sequence: CATSDLGPTNEKLFF. The CDR3 DNA reads TGTGCCACCAGCGATCTGGGGCCAACTAATGAAAAACTGTTTTTT. The whole variable domain, remainder taken from reference TRBV15 and TRBJ1-4, is DAMVIQNPRYQVTQFGKPVTLSCSQTLNHNVMYWYQQKSSQAPKLLFHYYDKDFNNEADTPDNFQSRRPNTSFCFLDIRSPGLGDTAMYLCATSDLGPTNEKLFFGSGTQLSVL.

This chain links TRBV6-2 or TRBV6-3 with TRBJ2-7, with 13 bases that match TRBD2. Germline values: CDR1 MNHEY, CDR2 SVGEGT. This CDR3 comprises 15 residues. The junction had 6 bases not matched to a gene; V was cut back by 5 bases and J by 5 bases. The CDR3 loop reads CASSTRLAGGNEQYF. The CDR3 nucleotides read TGTGCCAGCAGTACCCGACTAGCGGGAGGAAACGAGCAGTACTTC.

The sample holds a few counts of this clone. V and J are TRBV6-5 and TRBJ1-5, with D unresolved. Between the trimmed V and J ends, which lost 5 bases and 1 base, there was a span of 3 bases. The CDR3 is 12 amino acids. Germline V gene data show CDR1 as MNHEY and CDR2 as SVGAGI. The chain's CDR3 is CASSPSNQPQHF. Here the CDR3 DNA reads TGTGCCAGCAGTCCCAGCAATCAGCCCCAGCATTTT.

The rearrangement joins TRBV5-6 to TRBJ2-7; perhaps TRBD1 as D (6 bases). Per the germline V gene, CDR1 is SGHDT and CDR2 is YYEEEE. Trimming left V 0 bases short and J 6 bases short, with 13 bases between. The length of the CDR3 is 14 residues. This CDR3 reads CASSLVQGISEQYF. For the CDR3, the DNA is TGTGCCAGCAGCTTGGTACAGGGAATAAGCGAGCAGTACTTC.

The chain couples TRBV2 to TRBJ1-1, with TRBD1 identical over 7 bases. From germline, CDR1 is SNHLY and CDR2 FYNNEI. The J segment lost 10 bases and the V segment lost 0 bases, leaving 5 bases of the junction unmatched. CDR3 length equals 13 residues. This CDR3 reads CASSEARAGGAFF. The DNA of the CDR3 is TGTGCCAGCAGTGAAGCGCGGGCAGGGGGAGCTTTCTTT.

This chain links TRBV5-1 with TRBJ2-7; a weak D match, TRBD2 (6 bases). The CDR3 has 13 residues. Germline lookup yields CDR1 SGHRS and CDR2 YFSETQ. V was cut by 2 bases and J by 2 bases, with 8 bases left in between. The CDR3 loop is CASSFGGTYEQYF. The DNA for the CDR3 is TGCGCCAGCAGCTTTGGGGGGACCTACGAGCAGTACTTC. The full variable domain, its missing parts supplied by reference TRBV5-1 and TRBJ2-7, is KAGVTQTPRYLIKTRGQQVTLSCSPISGHRSVSWYQQTPGQGLQFLFEYFSETQRNKGNFPGRFSGRQFSNSRSEMNVSTLELGDSALYLCASSFGGTYEQYFGPGTRLTVT.

In DNA, the CDR3 is TGTGCCAGCAGCATCCTAGGACAGGGGGTCGGGGAGCAGTACTTC. It specifies CASSILGQGVGEQYF. The chain couples TRBV11-2 to TRBJ2-7; TRBD1 matches 10 bases. The junction had 11 bases not matched to a gene; V was cut back by 5 bases and J by 7 bases. Germline V gives CDR1 SGHAT, CDR2 FQNNGV. The CDR3 has 15 residues.

The chain couples TRBV6-5 to TRBJ1-2, with 8 nucleotides matching TRBD1. V trimming: 6 bases; J trimming: 8 bases; junction bases outside the gene matches: 5. The CDR3 has 12 amino acids. Germline-derived CDR1 and CDR2 are MNHEY and SVGAGI. This chain's CDR3 is CASSRTGWGYTF. The DNA of the CDR3 is TGTGCCAGCAGCCGGACAGGGTGGGGCTACACCTTC.

This clone was detected a few times. The chain uses TRBV6-1 and TRBJ1-4; D not resolved. The CDR3 runs 18 residues. In germline, CDR1 is MNHNS, CDR2 SASEGT. The V and J ends lost 2 bases and 0 bases respectively, with 16 bases between them. The CDR3 here is CASSERREVRTTNEKLFF. CDR3 nucleotide sequence: TGTGCCAGCAGTGAACGCCGGGAGGTGAGAACAACTAATGAAAAACTGTTTTTT.

The rearrangement uses TRBV15 and TRBJ1-4; maybe TRBD1 (6 bases). The germline CDR1 and CDR2 sequences are LNHNV and YYDKDF (reference sequence). Trimming pared 5 bases from V and 4 bases from J, leaving 17 bases between. This CDR3 spans 16 amino acids. In DNA form, the CDR3 reads TGTGCCACCAGCCCCAAGGGGGTTTCGCATAATGAAAAACTGTTTTTT. This gives the protein CATSPKGVSHNEKLFF.

The chain uses TRBV19 and TRBJ1-2; D is ambiguous. The CDR3 extends over 13 amino acids. Between the trimmed V and J ends, which lost 8 bases and 4 bases, there was a span of 14 bases. Germline CDR1 and CDR2: LNHDA and SQIVND (reference sequence). The CDR3 DNA reads as TGTGCCAGTCAAAGGCAGTTTGGCTATGGCTACACCTTC. Protein: CASQRQFGYGYTF.

This rearrangement joins TRBV27 to TRBJ1-3; D is ambiguous. CDR3 length: 14 residues. The V end was cut by 4 bases, the J end by 0 bases, with 7 bases between. The germline V gene has CDR1 MNHEY and CDR2 SMNVEV (reference sequence). The CDR3 region is CASSWPNSGNTIYF. The CDR3 DNA follows: TGTGCCAGCAGTTGGCCAAACTCTGGAAACACCATATATTTT.

V is TRBV27 and J is TRBJ1-2; D is unresolved. The ends were cut back, 2 bases at V and 0 bases at J, with 7 bases in the middle. CDR3 size: 14 residues. Germline CDR1 is MNHEY and CDR2 is SMNVEV (reference sequence). CDR3 amino acids: CASSLVPANYGYTF. CDR3 nucleotides: TGTGCCAGCAGTTTAGTCCCGGCTAACTATGGCTACACCTTC.

This clone has a single count. The chain recombines TRBV28 with TRBJ2-5, with 13 bases lining up with TRBD2. V was pared by 6 bases and J by 5 bases, with 12 bases of the junction left unmatched. The germline V gene has CDR1 MDHEN and CDR2 SYDVKM. This CDR3 has 17 residues. In DNA, the CDR3 is TGTGCCAGCAGCCCCACCACGACTAGCGGGAGGCGGGAGACCCAGTACTTC. It specifies CASSPTTTSGRRETQYF.